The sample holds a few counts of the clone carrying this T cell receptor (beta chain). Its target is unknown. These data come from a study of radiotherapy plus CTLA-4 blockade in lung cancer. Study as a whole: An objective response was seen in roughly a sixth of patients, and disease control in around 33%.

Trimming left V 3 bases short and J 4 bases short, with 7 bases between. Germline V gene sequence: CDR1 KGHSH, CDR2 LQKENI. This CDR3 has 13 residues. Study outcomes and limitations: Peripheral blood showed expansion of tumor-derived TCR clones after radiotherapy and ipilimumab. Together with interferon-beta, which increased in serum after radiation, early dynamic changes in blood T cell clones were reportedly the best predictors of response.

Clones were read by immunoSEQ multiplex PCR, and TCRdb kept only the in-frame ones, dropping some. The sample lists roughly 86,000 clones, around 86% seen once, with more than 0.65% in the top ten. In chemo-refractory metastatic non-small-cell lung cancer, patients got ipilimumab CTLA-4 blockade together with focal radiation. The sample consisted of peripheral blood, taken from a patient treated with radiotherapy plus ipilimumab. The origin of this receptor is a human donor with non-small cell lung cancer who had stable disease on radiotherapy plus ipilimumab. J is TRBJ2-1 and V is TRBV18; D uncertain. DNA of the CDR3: TGTGCCAGCTCACCCTTAGGGTACAATGAGCAGTTCTTC. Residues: CASSPLGYNEQFF.